The 29 T cell receptor beta chains presented below share a single source sample, sequenced in a study of control samples from healthy donors and cancer patients. Sequencing was performed with immunoSEQ multiplex PCR; in TCRdb, only in-frame clones are kept and a portion is missing. The data show around 94,000 clones, approximately 90% seen once. Sequencing was done on a sample of blood. Receptors originate from a woman aged 45-59 years in good health.

The DNA for the CDR3 is TGTGCCAGCAGTGATAGTTTCCGCGCCCAAGAGACCCAGTACTTC. It translates to CASSDSFRAQETQYF. This chain uses TRBV6-1 with TRBJ2-5; D unclear. Between the trimmed V and J ends, which lost 3 bases and 1 base, there was a span of 12 bases. Germline-derived CDR1 and CDR2 are MNHNS and SASEGT. This CDR3 has 15 residues.

A single count supports this clone. The chain joins TRBV9 to TRBJ2-4; 9 nucleotides line up with TRBD1. J was trimmed by 9 bases and V by 4 bases; bases with no gene match: 14. Germline V gene data show CDR1 as SGDLS and CDR2 as YYNGEE. CDR3 size: 16 residues. The CDR3 region has the DNA TGTGCCAGCAGCCTAACCCCCGGACAGGGGAAGGGCATTCAGTACTTC. Its protein product is CASSLTPGQGKGIQYF. Filled out from reference TRBV9 and TRBJ2-4, the complete variable domain reads DSGVTQTPKHLITATGQRVTLRCSPRSGDLSVYWYQQSLDQGLQFLIQYYNGEERAKGNILERFSAQQFPDLHSELNLSSLELGDSALYFCASSLTPGQGKGIQYFGAGTRLSVL.

The rearrangement joins TRBV3-1 (or the pseudogene TRBV3-2) to TRBJ2-3; unclear D gene. Germline lookup yields CDR1 LGHDT and CDR2 YNNKEL (reference sequence). There are 15 residues in the CDR3. V dropped 1 base and J dropped 2 bases, with 10 bases sitting between them. The CDR3 region has the DNA TGTGCCAGCAGCCAAGTAGGTAGCTCCACAGATACGCAGTATTTT. Protein product: CASSQVGSSTDTQYF.

The chain has TRBV7-2 and TRBJ1-1, with TRBD1 as a possible D gene (5 bases). Per germline, CDR1 SGHTA and CDR2 FQGNSA. This CDR3 contains 13 residues. Trimming stripped 6 bases from V and 0 bases from J, with 8 bases between. For the CDR3, the DNA is TGTGCCAGCAGGTCGGGGGTGAACACTGAAGCTTTCTTT. It specifies CASRSGVNTEAFF.

V and J are TRBV6-2 or TRBV6-3 and TRBJ1-5, with a possible D match to TRBD1 (6 bases). Deletions cut 4 bases from V and 2 bases from J, with 18 bases between. CDR3 length: 17 amino acids. Germline CDR1 is MNHEY and CDR2 is SVGEGT. The DNA for the CDR3 is TGTGCCAGCAGTTGGACAGCAAGAGGGTCTGGCAATCAGCCCCAGCATTTT. This codes for CASSWTARGSGNQPQHF.

Only a few counts were recorded for this clone. The chain carries TRBV7-8 and TRBJ1-5; TRBD1 matches at 7 bases. CDR1 is SGHVS and CDR2 is FQNEAQ in the germline V gene. This CDR3 spans 15 amino acids. Trimming cost V 5 bases and J 3 bases; bases outside gene matches: 7. The CDR3: CASSRDSFPNQPQHF. The CDR3 bases are TGTGCCAGCAGCCGGGACAGCTTCCCCAATCAGCCCCAGCATTTT.

The chain is built from TRBV28 and TRBJ2-7; D remains ambiguous. The CDR3 is made up of 15 amino acids. Looked up from germline, CDR1 is MDHEN and CDR2 is SYDVKM. V dropped 10 bases and J dropped 3 bases, with 22 bases sitting between them. The CDR3 DNA is TGTGCCACCCAACCCCCATCATCGTCAGGCTACGAGCAGTACTTC. Translating gives CATQPPSSSGYEQYF.

The chain joins TRBV2 to TRBJ1-1; no clear D gene. The germline V and J ends were trimmed by 4 bases and 1 base, with 13 bases remaining between them. The CDR3 covers 15 residues. Germline values: CDR1 SNHLY, CDR2 FYNNEI. CDR3 residues: CASSGFREKNTEAFF. The CDR3 nucleotides are TGTGCCAGCAGTGGGTTTAGGGAAAAGAACACTGAAGCTTTCTTT.

V gene TRBV6-1 combines with J gene TRBJ2-7, with 8 nucleotides matching TRBD1. CDR3 length: 14 residues. Germline V gene lookup returns CDR1 MNHNS and CDR2 SASEGT. J gave up 2 bases and V 1 base, and 1 base lay outside the gene matches. This chain's CDR3 is CASSEGTGPYEQYF. The DNA for the CDR3 is TGTGCCAGCAGTGAAGGGACAGGGCCCTACGAGCAGTACTTC.

V is TRBV15 and J is TRBJ2-7; no reliable D call. Germline V gives CDR1 LNHNV, CDR2 YYDKDF (reference sequence). The length of the CDR3 is 14 residues. The germline V and J ends were trimmed by 5 bases and 3 bases, with 14 bases remaining between them. CDR3 sequence: CATSPGVGYYEQYF. Written as DNA, the CDR3 is TGTGCCACCAGCCCAGGCGTTGGGTACTACGAGCAGTACTTC.

The chain uses TRBV6-1 and TRBJ2-5; the D is unclear. Germline loops: CDR1 MNHNS, CDR2 SASEGT. This CDR3 spans 13 amino acids. Between the trimmed V and J ends, which lost 3 bases and 1 base, there was a span of 6 bases. CDR3 amino acids: CASSESSQETQYF. CDR3 coding DNA: TGTGCCAGCAGTGAGTCTAGCCAAGAGACCCAGTACTTC.

The chain recombines TRBV19 with TRBJ2-1; 10 bases agree with TRBD2. CDR3 size: 15 residues. Germline CDR1 and CDR2: LNHDA and SQIVND (reference sequence). J was trimmed by 3 bases and V by 4 bases; bases with no gene match: 3. CDR3 residues: CASSKLAGSYNEQFF. The CDR3 nucleotides are TGTGCCAGTAGTAAACTAGCGGGGAGCTACAATGAGCAGTTCTTC.

The V and J genes are TRBV28 and TRBJ1-5; no clear D. V was pared by 2 bases and J by 6 bases, with 20 bases between. CDR3 length: 17 residues. Germline V gene sequence: CDR1 MDHEN, CDR2 SYDVKM. The chain's CDR3 is CASSLASRRRGSQPQHF. For the CDR3, the DNA is TGTGCCAGCAGTTTAGCTAGTCGTCGTCGCGGCAGTCAGCCCCAGCATTTT. Based on the CDR3 plus reference TRBV28 and TRBJ1-5, the full variable domain is DVKVTQSSRYLVKRTGEKVFLECVQDMDHENMFWYRQDPGLGLRLIYFSYDVKMKEKGDIPEGYSVSREKKERFSLILESASTNQTSMYLCASSLASRRRGSQPQHFGDGTRLSIL.

The V call is TRBV7-2, the J call TRBJ1-4, with 8 bases lining up with TRBD1. V shed 1 base and J 3 bases; nucleotides not matched to a gene: 4. Germline assignment: CDR1 SGHTA and CDR2 FQGNSA. This CDR3 spans 16 amino acids. The CDR3 protein is CASSLGGQGSNEKLFF. The DNA for the CDR3 is TGTGCCAGCAGCTTAGGAGGACAGGGATCTAATGAAAAACTGTTTTTT.

CDR3 nucleotide sequence: TGTGCCAGCAGCCAGGACACCGGGGAGCTGTTTTTT. Translating it yields CASSQDTGELFF. V is TRBV14 and J is TRBJ2-2; D not certain. V was shortened by 3 bases and J by 3 bases, with 2 bases between the two germline ends. Germline assignment: CDR1 SGHDN and CDR2 FVKESK. This CDR3 is 12 amino acids long.

Concerning this clone itself: The same CDR3 also results from other DNA sequences found in this sample. The chain combines TRBV25-1 with TRBJ2-5, with 9 bases aligning to TRBD2. The CDR3 sequence is 17 residues long. The germline gives CDR1 MGHDK, CDR2 SYGVNS. The junction had 14 bases not matched to a gene; V was cut back by 8 bases and J by 1 base. The CDR3 loop reads CASGGTAGGNFQETQYF. CDR3 DNA: TGTGCCAGCGGGGGGACGGCGGGGGGGAACTTCCAAGAGACCCAGTACTTC.

The chain has TRBV19 and TRBJ1-1; D perhaps matches TRBD1 (6 bases). This CDR3 comprises 13 residues. Trimming took off 6 bases at V and 4 bases at J, with 12 bases between the two ends. The germline CDR1 and CDR2 sequences are LNHDA and SQIVND (reference sequence). The CDR3 spells CASRTLGGTEAFF. Here the CDR3 DNA reads TGTGCCAGTAGGACGTTAGGGGGCACTGAAGCTTTCTTT.

The gene calls are TRBV29-1 and TRBJ2-2; TRBD2 is a possible D gene (5 bases). The length of the CDR3 is 15 residues. Trimming took off 6 bases at V and 3 bases at J, with 17 bases between the two ends. Germline CDR1 SQVTM, CDR2 ANQGSEA. The CDR3 bases are TGCAGCGTCAAGGCTCCCGGGGAACACACCGGGGAGCTGTTTTTT. It translates to CSVKAPGEHTGELFF.

This chain joins TRBV5-1 and TRBJ2-4; D unclear. Between the trimmed V and J ends, which lost 2 bases and 5 bases, there was a span of 29 bases. The length of the CDR3 is 20 residues. Germline values: CDR1 SGHRS, CDR2 YFSETQ. The CDR3 region has the DNA TGCGCCAGCAGCTTCCGGCCAGCCCAAACGCTTTTCAACTCAGAAAACATTCAGTACTTC. Translating it yields CASSFRPAQTLFNSENIQYF.

This clone was recorded a few times. The V gene is TRBV25-1, the J gene TRBJ2-1, with D possibly called TRBD1 or TRBD2 (5 bases each). Trimming left V 4 bases short and J 4 bases short, with 8 bases between. The germline V gene has CDR1 MGHDK and CDR2 SYGVNS. The CDR3 consists of 13 residues. CDR3 in DNA: TGTGCCAGCAGTGGGGGGAGATACAATGAGCAGTTCTTC. It encodes CASSGGRYNEQFF. The full variable domain, in which reference TRBV25-1 and TRBJ2-1 provide the parts outside the CDR3, is EADIYQTPRYLVIGTGKKITLECSQTMGHDKMYWYQQDPGMELHLIHYSYGVNSTEKGDLSSESTVSRIRTEHFPLTLESARPSHTSQYLCASSGGRYNEQFFGPGTRLTVL.

This clone was seen a few times. The rearrangement joins TRBV3-1 (or the pseudogene TRBV3-2) to TRBJ1-1; D is undetermined. Trimming stripped 0 bases from V and 8 bases from J, with 19 bases between. Germline CDR1 is LGHDT and CDR2 is YNNKEL (reference sequence). This CDR3 region has 16 residues. The CDR3 DNA sequence: TGTGCCAGCAGCCAAGATACGACCGTAGGTCTAAGAGAAGCTTTCTTT. Its protein is CASSQDTTVGLREAFF.

This clone showed up just a few times. The chain combines TRBV7-2 with TRBJ1-2; D is possibly TRBD1 (5 bases). Germline V gene sequence: CDR1 SGHTA, CDR2 FQGNSA. Trimming stripped 5 bases from V and 3 bases from J, with 16 bases between. This CDR3 spans 15 amino acids. The CDR3 loop reads CASSADGGFYYGYTF. The CDR3 DNA follows: TGTGCCAGCAGCGCCGACGGGGGATTTTACTATGGCTACACCTTC.

The CDR3 bases are TGTGCCAGCTCAAGACTAGCGGGAGGTGGGACGACACAGGAGCAGTACTTC. It translates to CASSRLAGGGTTQEQYF. The chain has TRBV18 and TRBJ2-7; 13 bases match TRBD2. The germline V gene encodes CDR1 KGHSH and CDR2 LQKENI. This CDR3 has 17 residues. V dropped 5 bases and J dropped 7; count of bases not matched to a gene: 14.

In this sample, this clone turned up once. V and J are TRBV7-2 and TRBJ2-7; TRBD1 might be the D (6 bases). The CDR3 is made up of 15 amino acids. V was trimmed by 5 bases and J by 5 bases, leaving 19 bases between them. The germline V gene has CDR1 SGHTA and CDR2 FQGNSA. CDR3 loop: CASSVEKWGHHEQYF. The CDR3 bases are TGTGCCAGCAGCGTAGAAAAATGGGGGCACCACGAGCAGTACTTC.

The chain links TRBV5-8 to TRBJ1-5; 7 bases fit TRBD1. The length of the CDR3 is 19 residues. Germline CDR1 SGHTS, CDR2 YDEGEE. J was trimmed by 0 bases and V by 0 bases; bases with no gene match: 12. The CDR3 sequence: CASSLEQGPWDYSNQPQHF. DNA for the CDR3: TGTGCCAGCAGCTTGGAACAGGGGCCCTGGGATTATAGCAATCAGCCCCAGCATTTT.

The rearrangement uses TRBV28 and TRBJ1-2; D uncertain. This CDR3 spans 13 amino acids. V dropped 7 bases and J dropped 4 bases, with 13 bases sitting between them. Germline V gives CDR1 MDHEN, CDR2 SYDVKM. Written as DNA, the CDR3 is TGTGCCAGCAATCGCCTTCATCTCTATGGCTACACCTTC. Translation: CASNRLHLYGYTF.

The chain employs TRBV2 and TRBJ2-6; tentatively, D is TRBD1 (5 bases). CDR3 length: 18 residues. Germline lookup yields CDR1 SNHLY and CDR2 FYNNEI. Trimming pared 2 bases from V and 0 bases from J, leaving 14 bases between. The CDR3 region has the DNA TGTGCCAGCAGTGAACTCGGGCAGGGAATCTCTGGGGCCAACGTCCTGACTTTC. Translating gives CASSELGQGISGANVLTF.

This chain links TRBV6-5 with TRBJ1-1; TRBD1 matches 7 bases. Germline CDR1 and CDR2: MNHEY and SVGAGI. The CDR3 contains 14 residues. V was pared by 7 bases and J by 1 base, with 6 bases of the junction left unmatched. The CDR3 loop is CASTLGQKNTEAFF. DNA for the CDR3: TGTGCCAGCACCCTGGGACAGAAGAACACTGAAGCTTTCTTT.

This clone was observed a handful of times. This rearrangement joins TRBV19 to TRBJ2-7, with 10 positions matching TRBD1. CDR3 length: 13 residues. V shed 5 bases and J 7 bases; nucleotides not matched to a gene: 5. CDR1 LNHDA and CDR2 SQIVND come from the germline V gene (reference sequence). The CDR3 protein is CASSETGGAEQYF. CDR3 DNA sequence: TGTGCCAGTAGTGAGACAGGGGGCGCGGAGCAGTACTTC.